This T cell receptor beta chain came from a study of cytomegalovirus exposure and HLA in healthy donors. The CDR3 totals 16 residues. Looked up from germline, CDR1 is KGHSH and CDR2 is LQKENI. V lost 3 bases and J lost 4; bases outside the gene matches: 6. The PCR had 60 Vbeta and 13 Jbeta primers. Some clones are missing from TCRdb's copy, which holds only in-frame ones; the method was immunoSEQ multiplex PCR. This sample has 160,000 or so clones, with around 85% found just once. The rearrangement uses TRBV18 and TRBJ2-2, with 9 bases that match TRBD2. What was sequenced was PBMCs. The receptor was isolated from a man in his fifties or sixties in good health and CMV-seropositive. As DNA, the CDR3 is TGTGCCAGCTCACCGCTTGTAGCGGGAGCCACCGGGGAGCTGTTTTTT. Translated, it gives CASSPLVAGATGELFF.